This TCR beta chain stems from a study of PD-L1 blockade in urothelial cancer. Background on the study: Reported median T cell count for blood samples was around 140,000. Study-wide results and limits: Tumor-associated clones in blood expanded more at 3 weeks in durable-benefit patients.

This clone was picked up a small number of times. The antigen remains undetermined. Into every PCR, synthetic TCR analog templates were spiked. Clones were sequenced by immunoSEQ multiplex PCR, and TCRdb holds only the in-frame ones, with some missing. The table lists approximately 40,000 clones, approximately 86% of them singletons, with roughly 24% in the top ten. The time point here: peripheral blood 6 weeks after treatment start. V was clipped by 8 bases and J by 4 bases; unmatched bases: 4. Per germline, CDR1 SEHNR and CDR2 FQNEAQ (reference sequence). This CDR3 contains 14 residues. The sequence was collected from a man between 60 and 75 years old with urothelial cancer. This chain connects TRBV7-9 to TRBJ2-6, with 8 nucleotides matching TRBD2. Sequenced here: PBMCs, sampled around atezolizumab (anti-PD-L1) treatment. CDR3 amino acids: CASFRGGGANVLTF. CDR3 bases: TGTGCCAGCTTCCGGGGGGGCGGGGCCAACGTCCTGACTTTC.